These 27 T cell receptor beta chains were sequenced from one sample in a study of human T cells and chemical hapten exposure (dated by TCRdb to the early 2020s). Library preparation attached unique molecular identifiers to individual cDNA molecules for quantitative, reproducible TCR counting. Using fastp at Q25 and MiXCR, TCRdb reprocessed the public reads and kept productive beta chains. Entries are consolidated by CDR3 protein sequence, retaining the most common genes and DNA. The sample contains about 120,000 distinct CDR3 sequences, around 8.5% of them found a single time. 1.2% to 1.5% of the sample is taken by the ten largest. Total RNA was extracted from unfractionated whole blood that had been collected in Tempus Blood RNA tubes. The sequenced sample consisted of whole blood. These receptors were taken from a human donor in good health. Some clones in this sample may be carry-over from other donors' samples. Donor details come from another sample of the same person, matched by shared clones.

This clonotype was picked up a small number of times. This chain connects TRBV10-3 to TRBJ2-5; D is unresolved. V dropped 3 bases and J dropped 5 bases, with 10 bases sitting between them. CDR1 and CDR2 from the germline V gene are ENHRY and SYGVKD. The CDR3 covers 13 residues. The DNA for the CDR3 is TGTGCCATCAGTGAAGGCGGCGTTGAGACCCAGTACTTC. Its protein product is CAISEGGVETQYF.

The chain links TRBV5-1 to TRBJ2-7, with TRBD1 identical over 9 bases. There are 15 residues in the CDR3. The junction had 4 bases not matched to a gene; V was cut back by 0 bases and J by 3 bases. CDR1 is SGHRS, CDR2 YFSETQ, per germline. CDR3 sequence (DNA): TGCGCCAGCAGCTTGGAACAGGGGGCTAACTACGAGCAGTACTTC. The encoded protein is CASSLEQGANYEQYF.

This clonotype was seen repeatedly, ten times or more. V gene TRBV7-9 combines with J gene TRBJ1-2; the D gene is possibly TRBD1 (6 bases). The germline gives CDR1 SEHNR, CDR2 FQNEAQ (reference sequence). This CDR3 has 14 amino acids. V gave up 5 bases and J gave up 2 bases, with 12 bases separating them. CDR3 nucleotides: TGTGCCAGCAGCCGCGGACAGTCGAACTATGGCTACACCTTC. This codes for CASSRGQSNYGYTF.

Written as DNA, the CDR3 is TGTGCCAGCAGTGAATTTAGGGAGTCGAACACTGAAGCTTTCTTT. Its translation: CASSEFRESNTEAFF. The chain carries TRBV25-1 and TRBJ1-1; D is unresolved. Germline V gives CDR1 MGHDK, CDR2 SYGVNS. The CDR3 is 15 residues long. V lost 1 base, J lost 1 base, and 10 bases lay in between.

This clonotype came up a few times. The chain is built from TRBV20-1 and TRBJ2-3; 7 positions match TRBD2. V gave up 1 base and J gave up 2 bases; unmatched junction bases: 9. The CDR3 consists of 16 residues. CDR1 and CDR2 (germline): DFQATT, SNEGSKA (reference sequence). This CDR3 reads CSARGSPGGLTDTQYF. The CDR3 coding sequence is TGCAGTGCTAGAGGATCGCCGGGGGGACTCACAGATACGCAGTATTTT.

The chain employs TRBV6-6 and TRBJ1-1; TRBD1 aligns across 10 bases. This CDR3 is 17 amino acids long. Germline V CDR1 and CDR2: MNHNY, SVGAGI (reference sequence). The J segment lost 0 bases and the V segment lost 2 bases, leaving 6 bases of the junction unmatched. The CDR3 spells CASSYRQGAGLNTEAFF. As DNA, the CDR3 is TGTGCCAGCAGTTACCGACAGGGGGCTGGGTTGAACACTGAAGCTTTCTTT.

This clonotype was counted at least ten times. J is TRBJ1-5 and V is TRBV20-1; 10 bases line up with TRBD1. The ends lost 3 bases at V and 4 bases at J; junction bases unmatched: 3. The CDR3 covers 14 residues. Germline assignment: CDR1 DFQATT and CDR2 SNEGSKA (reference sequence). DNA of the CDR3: TGCAGTGCTAGTCCGGGACAGGGGAATCAGCCCCAGCATTTT. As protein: CSASPGQGNQPQHF.

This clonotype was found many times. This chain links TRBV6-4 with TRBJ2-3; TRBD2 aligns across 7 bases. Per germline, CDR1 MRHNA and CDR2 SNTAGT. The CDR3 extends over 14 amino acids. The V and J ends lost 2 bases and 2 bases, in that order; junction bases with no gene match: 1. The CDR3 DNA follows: TGTGCCAGCAGTGACGGGAGGGCCACAGATACGCAGTATTTT. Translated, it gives CASSDGRATDTQYF.

In nucleotides, the CDR3 is TGTGCCAGCAGCTTGGCCAGGGGGCGAGAGACCCAGTACTTC. Translated, it gives CASSLARGRETQYF. This chain connects TRBV7-8 to TRBJ2-5; TRBD1 matches at 8 bases. Germline V gene lookup returns CDR1 SGHVS and CDR2 FQNEAQ. The CDR3 length is 14 residues. V was clipped by 3 bases and J by 4 bases; unmatched bases: 4.

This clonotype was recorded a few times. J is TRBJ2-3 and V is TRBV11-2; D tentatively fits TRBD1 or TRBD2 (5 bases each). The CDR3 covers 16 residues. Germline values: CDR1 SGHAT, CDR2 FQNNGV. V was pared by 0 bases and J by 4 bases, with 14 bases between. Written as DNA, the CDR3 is TGTGCCAGCAGCTTAGAATGGGACGTGAGCGCAGATACGCAGTATTTT. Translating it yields CASSLEWDVSADTQYF. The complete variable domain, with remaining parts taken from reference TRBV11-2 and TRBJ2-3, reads EAGVAQSPRYKIIEKRQSVAFWCNPISGHATLYWYQQILGQGPKLLIQFQNNGVVDDSQLPKDRFSAERLKGVDSTLKIQPAKLEDSAVYLCASSLEWDVSADTQYFGPGTRLTVL.

DNA of the CDR3: TGTGCCAGCAGCTTAGCGGGGAGCCCATACGAGCAGTACTTC. Translated: CASSLAGSPYEQYF. The chain joins TRBV11-2 to TRBJ2-7, with D tentatively TRBD2 (5 bases). This CDR3 has 14 amino acids. Trimming cost V 1 base and J 4 bases, with 11 bases left between them. Germline values: CDR1 SGHAT, CDR2 FQNNGV.

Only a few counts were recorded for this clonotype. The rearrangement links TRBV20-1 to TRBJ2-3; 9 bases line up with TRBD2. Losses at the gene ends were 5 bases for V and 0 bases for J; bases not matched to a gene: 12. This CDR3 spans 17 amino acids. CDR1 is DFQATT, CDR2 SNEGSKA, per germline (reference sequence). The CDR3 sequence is CSASPLAGASSTDTQYF. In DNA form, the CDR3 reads TGCAGTGCTTCCCCCTTAGCGGGGGCCTCTAGCACAGATACGCAGTATTTT.

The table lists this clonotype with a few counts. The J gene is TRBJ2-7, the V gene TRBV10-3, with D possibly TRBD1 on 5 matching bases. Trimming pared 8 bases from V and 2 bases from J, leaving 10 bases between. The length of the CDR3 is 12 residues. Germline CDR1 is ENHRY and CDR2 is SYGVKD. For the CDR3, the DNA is TGTGCCATCGGGGCAGCTACCTACGAGCAGTACTTC. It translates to CAIGAATYEQYF.

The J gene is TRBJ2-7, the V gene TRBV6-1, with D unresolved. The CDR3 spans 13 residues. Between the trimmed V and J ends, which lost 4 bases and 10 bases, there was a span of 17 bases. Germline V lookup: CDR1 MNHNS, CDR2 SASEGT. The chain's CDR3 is CASSVGVEFFQYF. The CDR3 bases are TGTGCCAGCAGTGTCGGTGTAGAGTTCTTTCAGTACTTC.

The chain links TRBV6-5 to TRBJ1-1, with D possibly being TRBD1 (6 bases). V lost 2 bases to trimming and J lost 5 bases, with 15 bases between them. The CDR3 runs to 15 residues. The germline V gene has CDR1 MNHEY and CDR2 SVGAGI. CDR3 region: CASSYVQGMRTEAFF. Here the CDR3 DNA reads TGTGCCAGCAGTTACGTACAGGGAATGAGGACTGAAGCTTTCTTT.

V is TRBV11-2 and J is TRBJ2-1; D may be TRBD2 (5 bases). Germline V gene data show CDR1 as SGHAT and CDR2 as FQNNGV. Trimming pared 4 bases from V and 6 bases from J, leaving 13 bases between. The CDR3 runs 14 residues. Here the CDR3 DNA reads TGTGCCAGCAGCTCTGTTGGGAGATCCAATGAGCAGTTCTTC. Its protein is CASSSVGRSNEQFF.

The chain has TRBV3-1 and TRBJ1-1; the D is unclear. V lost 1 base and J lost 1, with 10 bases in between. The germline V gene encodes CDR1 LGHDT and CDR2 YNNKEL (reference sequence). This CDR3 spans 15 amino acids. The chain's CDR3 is CASSQVGGPNTEAFF. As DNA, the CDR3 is TGTGCCAGCAGCCAAGTTGGAGGGCCGAACACTGAAGCTTTCTTT. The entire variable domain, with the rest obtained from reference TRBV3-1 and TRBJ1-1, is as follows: DTAVSQTPKYLVTQMGNDKSIKCEQNLGHDTMYWYKQDSKKFLKIMFSYNNKELIINETVPNRFSPKSPDKAHLNLHINSLELGDSAVYFCASSQVGGPNTEAFFGQGTRLTVV.

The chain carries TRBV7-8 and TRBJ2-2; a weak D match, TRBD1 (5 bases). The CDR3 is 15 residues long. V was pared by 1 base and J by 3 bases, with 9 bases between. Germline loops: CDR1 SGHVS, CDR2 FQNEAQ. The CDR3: CASSLGGYHTGELFF. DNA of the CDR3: TGTGCCAGCAGCTTAGGGGGCTATCACACCGGGGAGCTGTTTTTT. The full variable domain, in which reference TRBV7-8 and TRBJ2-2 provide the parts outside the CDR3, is GAGVSQSPRYKVAKRGQDVALRCDPISGHVSLFWYQQALGQGPEFLTYFQNEAQLDKSGLPSDRFFAERPEGSVSTLKIQRTQQEDSAVYLCASSLGGYHTGELFFGEGSRLTVL.

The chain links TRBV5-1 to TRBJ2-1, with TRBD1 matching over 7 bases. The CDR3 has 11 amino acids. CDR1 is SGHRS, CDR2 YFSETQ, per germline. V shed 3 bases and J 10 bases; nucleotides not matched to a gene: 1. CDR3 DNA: TGCGCCAGCAGCTGGGGACAGGAGCAGTTCTTC. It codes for CASSWGQEQFF.

The CDR3 reads CASSVQGNSPLHF. CDR3 nucleotides: TGTGCCAGCAGCGTACAGGGCAATTCACCCCTCCACTTT. The chain employs TRBV9 and TRBJ1-6; perhaps TRBD1 as D (5 bases). The CDR3 has 13 amino acids. The V and J ends lost 1 base and 7 bases respectively, with 6 bases between them. Germline lookup yields CDR1 SGDLS and CDR2 YYNGEE.

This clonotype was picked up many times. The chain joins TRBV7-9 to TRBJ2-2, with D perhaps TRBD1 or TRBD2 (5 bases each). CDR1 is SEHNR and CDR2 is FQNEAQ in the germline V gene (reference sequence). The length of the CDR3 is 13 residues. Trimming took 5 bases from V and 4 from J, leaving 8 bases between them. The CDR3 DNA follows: TGTGCCAGCAGCCGGGACCTCACCGGGGAGCTGTTTTTT. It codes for CASSRDLTGELFF.

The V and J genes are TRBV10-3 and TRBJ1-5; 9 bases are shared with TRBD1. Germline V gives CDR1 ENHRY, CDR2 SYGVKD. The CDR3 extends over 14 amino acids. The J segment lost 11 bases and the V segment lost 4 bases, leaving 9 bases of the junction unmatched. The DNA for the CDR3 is TGTGCCATCAGTGGGGACAGGGATAGAGTGACCCAGCATTTT. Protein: CAISGDRDRVTQHF.

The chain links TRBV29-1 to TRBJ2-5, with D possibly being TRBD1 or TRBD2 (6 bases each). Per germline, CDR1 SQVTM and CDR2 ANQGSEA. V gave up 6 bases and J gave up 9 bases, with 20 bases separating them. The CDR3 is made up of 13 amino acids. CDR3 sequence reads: CSVEGQPGEAQYF. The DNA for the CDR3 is TGCAGCGTCGAGGGACAACCAGGGGAGGCCCAGTACTTC.

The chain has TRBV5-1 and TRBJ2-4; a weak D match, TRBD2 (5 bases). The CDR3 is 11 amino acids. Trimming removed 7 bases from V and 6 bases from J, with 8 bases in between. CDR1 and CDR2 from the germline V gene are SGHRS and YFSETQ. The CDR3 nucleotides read TGCGCCAGCGTAGAGGGAAACATTCAGTACTTC. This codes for CASVEGNIQYF.

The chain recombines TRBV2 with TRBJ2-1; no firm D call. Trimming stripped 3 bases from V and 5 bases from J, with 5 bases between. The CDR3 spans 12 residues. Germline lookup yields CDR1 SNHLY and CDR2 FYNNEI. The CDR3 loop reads CASSEGHNEQFF. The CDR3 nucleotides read TGTGCCAGCAGTGAGGGCCACAATGAGCAGTTCTTC.

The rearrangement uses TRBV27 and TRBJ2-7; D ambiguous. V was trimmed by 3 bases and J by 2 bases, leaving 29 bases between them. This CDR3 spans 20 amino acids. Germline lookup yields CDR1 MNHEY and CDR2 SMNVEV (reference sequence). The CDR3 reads CASSFFQSTGPRSAPYEQYF. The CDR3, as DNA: TGTGCCAGCAGTTTTTTTCAATCTACCGGGCCCCGATCGGCCCCCTACGAGCAGTACTTC.

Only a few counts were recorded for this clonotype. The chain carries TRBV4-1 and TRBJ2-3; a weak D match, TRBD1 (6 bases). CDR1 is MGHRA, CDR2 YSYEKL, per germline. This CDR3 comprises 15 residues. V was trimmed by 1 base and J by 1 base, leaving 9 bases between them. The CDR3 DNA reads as TGCGCCAGCAGCCAAGCCAGGGGAGGCACAGATACGCAGTATTTT. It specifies CASSQARGGTDTQYF.